The clone carrying this TCR beta chain rates as medium-sized. The data originate from a study of OX40 agonist ivuxolimab in advanced cancers. Sequencing was performed with immunoSEQ multiplex PCR; in TCRdb, only in-frame clones are kept and a portion is missing. In the table there are some 86,000 clones, less than 95% of which are singletons. Sequenced here: CD4+ or CD8+ T cells sorted from blood, sampled in a trial of the OX40 agonist ivuxolimab. The receptor's source is an adult with an advanced solid tumor such as melanoma, head and neck, liver or kidney cancer.

CDR3 coding DNA: TGCGCCAGCAGTTCACCCGGGGCAGTGGGAGGAAACACCATATATTTT. Protein: CASSSPGAVGGNTIYF. The chain links TRBV10-2 to TRBJ1-3; D possibly corresponds to TRBD1 (5 bases). V was pared by 5 bases and J by 4 bases, with 18 bases between. The CDR3 has 16 amino acids. Per germline, CDR1 WSHSY and CDR2 SAAADI.